This TCR beta chain was observed in a study of Ad26.COV2.S vaccination and SARS-CoV-2 variants. Indicated treatment: around 19 received Ad26.COV2.S at low or high dose, single or two shots; 5 received placebo; per-sample allocation not given. Sampling occurred on day 63 after the first vaccine or placebo injection. The CDR3 covers 13 residues. With 5 bases removed from V and 5 bases from J, the gap between germline ends came to 12 bases. Per germline, CDR1 SGHNT and CDR2 YYREEE (reference sequence). The table came from immunoSEQ multiplex PCR; TCRdb's copy has only in-frame clones and leaves some out. This table has around 400,000 clones, about four fifths appearing once.

The material was peripheral blood, obtained in a trial of Ad26.COV2.S vaccine versus placebo. The receptor's source is a person between 18 and 65 years old who received the Ad26.COV2.S COVID-19 vaccine or a placebo. The chain uses TRBV5-4 and TRBJ2-3, with D possibly matching TRBD1 (6 bases). CDR3 DNA: TGTGCCAGCAGTCTCAGGGGTCAAGATACGCAGTATTTT. Residues: CASSLRGQDTQYF.